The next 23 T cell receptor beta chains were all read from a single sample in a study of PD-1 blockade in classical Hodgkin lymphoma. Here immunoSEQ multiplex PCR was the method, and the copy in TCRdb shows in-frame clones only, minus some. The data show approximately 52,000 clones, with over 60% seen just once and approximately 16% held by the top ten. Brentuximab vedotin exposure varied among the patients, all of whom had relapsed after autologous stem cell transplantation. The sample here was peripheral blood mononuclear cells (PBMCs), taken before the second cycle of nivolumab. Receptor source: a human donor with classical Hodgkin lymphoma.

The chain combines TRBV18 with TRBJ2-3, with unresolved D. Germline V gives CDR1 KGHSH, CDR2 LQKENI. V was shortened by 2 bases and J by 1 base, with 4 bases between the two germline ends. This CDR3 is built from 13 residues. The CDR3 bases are TGTGCCAGCTCACCAATGGGCACAGATACGCAGTATTTT. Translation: CASSPMGTDTQYF.

The CDR3 loop is CASSLKGGRETQYF. The CDR3 DNA sequence: TGTGCCAGCAGCCTAAAGGGTGGCAGAGAGACCCAGTACTTC. V usage is TRBV7-9 and J usage is TRBJ2-5; D call uncertain. The germline V and J ends were trimmed by 5 bases and 4 bases, with 14 bases remaining between them. The germline V gene encodes CDR1 SEHNR and CDR2 FQNEAQ (reference sequence). The CDR3 consists of 14 residues.

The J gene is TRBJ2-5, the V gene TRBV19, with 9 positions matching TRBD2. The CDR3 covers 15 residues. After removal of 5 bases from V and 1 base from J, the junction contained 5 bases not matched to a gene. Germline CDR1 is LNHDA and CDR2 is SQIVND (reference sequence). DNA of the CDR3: TGTGCCAGTAGTCCCCTGACTAGCGGCCAAGAGACCCAGTACTTC. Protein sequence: CASSPLTSGQETQYF.

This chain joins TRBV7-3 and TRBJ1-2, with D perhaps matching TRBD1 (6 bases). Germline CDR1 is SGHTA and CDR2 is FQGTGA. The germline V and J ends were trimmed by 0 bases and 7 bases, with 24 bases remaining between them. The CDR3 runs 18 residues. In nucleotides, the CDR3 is TGTGCCAGCAGCTTAACTCCCTTCGACAGGACCCTTAGGGGTGGCTACACCTTC. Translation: CASSLTPFDRTLRGGYTF. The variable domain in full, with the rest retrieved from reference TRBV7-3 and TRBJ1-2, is GAGVSQTPSNKVTEKGKYVELRCDPISGHTALYWYRQSLGQGPEFLIYFQGTGAADDSGLPNDRFFAVRPEGSVSTLKIQRTERGDSAVYLCASSLTPFDRTLRGGYTFGSGTRLTVV.

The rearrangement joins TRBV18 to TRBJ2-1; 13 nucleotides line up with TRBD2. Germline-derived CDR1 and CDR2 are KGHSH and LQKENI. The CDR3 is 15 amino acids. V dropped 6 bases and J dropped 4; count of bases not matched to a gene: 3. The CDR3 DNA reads TGTGCCAGCTCTGGGACTAGCGGGGCATACAATGAGCAGTTCTTC. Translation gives CASSGTSGAYNEQFF.

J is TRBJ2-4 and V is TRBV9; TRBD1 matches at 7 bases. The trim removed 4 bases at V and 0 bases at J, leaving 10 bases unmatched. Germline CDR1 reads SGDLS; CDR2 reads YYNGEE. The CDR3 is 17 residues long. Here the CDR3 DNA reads TGTGCCAGCAGCCCCAACCCGGGACAGCTAGCCAAAAACATTCAGTACTTC. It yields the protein CASSPNPGQLAKNIQYF.

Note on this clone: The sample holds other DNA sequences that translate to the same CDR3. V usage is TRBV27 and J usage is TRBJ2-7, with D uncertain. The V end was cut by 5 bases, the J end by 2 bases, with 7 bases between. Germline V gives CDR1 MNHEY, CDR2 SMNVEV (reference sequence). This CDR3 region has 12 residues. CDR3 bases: TGTGCCAGCAGTCCATCGCCCTACGAGCAGTACTTC. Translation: CASSPSPYEQYF.

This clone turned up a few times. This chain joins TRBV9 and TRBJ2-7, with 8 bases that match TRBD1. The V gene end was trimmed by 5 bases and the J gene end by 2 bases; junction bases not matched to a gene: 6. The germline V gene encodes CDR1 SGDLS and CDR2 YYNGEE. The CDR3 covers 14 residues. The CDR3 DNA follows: TGTGCCAGCAGTCCACAGGGGGGCCCCTACGAGCAGTACTTC. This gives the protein CASSPQGGPYEQYF.

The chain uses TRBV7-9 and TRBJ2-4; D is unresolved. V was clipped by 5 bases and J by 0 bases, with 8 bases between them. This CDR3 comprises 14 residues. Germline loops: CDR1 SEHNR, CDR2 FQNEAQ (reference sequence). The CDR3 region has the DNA TGTGCCAGCAGCCTTACAGTAGCCAAAAACATTCAGTACTTC. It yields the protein CASSLTVAKNIQYF.

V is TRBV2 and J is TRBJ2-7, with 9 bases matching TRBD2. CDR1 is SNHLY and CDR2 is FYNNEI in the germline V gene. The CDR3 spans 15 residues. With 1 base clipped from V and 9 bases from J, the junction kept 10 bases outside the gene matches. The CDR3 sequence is CASSEELSGRSGQYF. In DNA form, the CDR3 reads TGTGCCAGCAGTGAAGAATTGAGCGGGAGGTCGGGGCAGTACTTC.

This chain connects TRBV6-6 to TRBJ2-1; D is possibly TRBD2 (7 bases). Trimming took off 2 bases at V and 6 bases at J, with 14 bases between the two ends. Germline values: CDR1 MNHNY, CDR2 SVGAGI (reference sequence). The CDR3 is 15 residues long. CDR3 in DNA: TGTGCCAGCAGTTACCGGGCGGGGGCTCTCAATGAGCAGTTCTTC. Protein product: CASSYRAGALNEQFF.

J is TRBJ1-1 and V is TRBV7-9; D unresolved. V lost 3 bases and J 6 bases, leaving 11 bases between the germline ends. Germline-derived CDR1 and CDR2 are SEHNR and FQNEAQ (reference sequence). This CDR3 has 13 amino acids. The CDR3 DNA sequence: TGTGCCAGCAGCTTTTATCCGACCGCTGAAGCTTTCTTT. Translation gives CASSFYPTAEAFF.

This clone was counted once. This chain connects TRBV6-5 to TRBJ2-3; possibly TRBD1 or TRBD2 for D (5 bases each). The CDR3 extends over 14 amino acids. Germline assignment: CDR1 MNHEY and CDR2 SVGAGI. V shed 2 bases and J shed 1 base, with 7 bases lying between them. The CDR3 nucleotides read TGTGCCAGCAGTTACCAGGGAGGCACAGATACGCAGTATTTT. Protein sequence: CASSYQGGTDTQYF.

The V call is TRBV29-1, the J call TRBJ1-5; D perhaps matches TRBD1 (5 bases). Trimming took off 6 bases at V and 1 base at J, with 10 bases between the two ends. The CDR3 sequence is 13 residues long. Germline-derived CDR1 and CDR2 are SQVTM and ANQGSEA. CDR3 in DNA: TGCAGCGTCGATCAGGGAAGCAATCAGCCCCAGCATTTT. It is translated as CSVDQGSNQPQHF.

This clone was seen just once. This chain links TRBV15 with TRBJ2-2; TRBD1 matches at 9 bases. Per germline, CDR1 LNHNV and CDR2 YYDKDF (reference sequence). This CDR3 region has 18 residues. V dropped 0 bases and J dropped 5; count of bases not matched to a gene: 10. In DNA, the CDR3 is TGTGCCACCAGCAGAGATCGGCAAGACAGGGGGGGAACCGGGGAGCTGTTTTTT. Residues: CATSRDRQDRGGTGELFF. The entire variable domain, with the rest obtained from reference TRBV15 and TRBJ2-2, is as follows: DAMVIQNPRYQVTQFGKPVTLSCSQTLNHNVMYWYQQKSSQAPKLLFHYYDKDFNNEADTPDNFQSRRPNTSFCFLDIRSPGLGDTAMYLCATSRDRQDRGGTGELFFGEGSRLTVL.

CDR3: CASSRDLAGPSYNEQFF. The CDR3 DNA reads as TGTGCCAGCAGCCGCGACTTAGCGGGGCCATCCTACAATGAGCAGTTCTTC. The rearrangement joins TRBV7-2 to TRBJ2-1, with 8 nucleotides matching TRBD2. CDR3 length: 17 residues. V trimming: 5 bases; J trimming: 1 base; junction bases outside the gene matches: 10. Germline CDR1 SGHTA, CDR2 FQGNSA.

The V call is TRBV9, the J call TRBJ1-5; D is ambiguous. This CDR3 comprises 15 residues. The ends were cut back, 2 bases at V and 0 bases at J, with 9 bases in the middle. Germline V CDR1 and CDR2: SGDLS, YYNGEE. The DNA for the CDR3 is TGTGCCAGCAGCGTCGGGTGGCATAGCAATCAGCCCCAGCATTTT. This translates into CASSVGWHSNQPQHF.

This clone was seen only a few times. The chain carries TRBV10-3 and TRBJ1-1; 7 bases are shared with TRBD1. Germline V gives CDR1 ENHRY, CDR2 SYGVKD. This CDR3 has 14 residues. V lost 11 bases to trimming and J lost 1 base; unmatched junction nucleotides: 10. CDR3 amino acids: CALRTGQTNTEAFF. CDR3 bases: TGTGCCTTGCGGACGGGACAGACGAACACTGAAGCTTTCTTT.

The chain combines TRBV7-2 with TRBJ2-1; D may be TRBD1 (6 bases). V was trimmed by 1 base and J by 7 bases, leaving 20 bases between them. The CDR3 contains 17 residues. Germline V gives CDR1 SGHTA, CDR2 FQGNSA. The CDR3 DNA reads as TGTGCCAGCAGCTTAGTATTTAGGGCAGGGGATGAGAATGAGCAGTTCTTC. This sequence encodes CASSLVFRAGDENEQFF.

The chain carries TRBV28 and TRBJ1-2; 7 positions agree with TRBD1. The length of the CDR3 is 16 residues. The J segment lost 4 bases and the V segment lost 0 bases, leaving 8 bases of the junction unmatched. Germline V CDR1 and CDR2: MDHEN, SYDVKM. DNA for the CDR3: TGTGCCAGCAGTTTATGGGGGGAACAGGGGTCCTATGGCTACACCTTC. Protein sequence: CASSLWGEQGSYGYTF.

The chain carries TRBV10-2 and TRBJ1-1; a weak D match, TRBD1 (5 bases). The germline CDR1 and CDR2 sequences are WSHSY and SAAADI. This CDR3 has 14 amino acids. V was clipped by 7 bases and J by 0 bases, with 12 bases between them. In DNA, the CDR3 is TGCGCCAGCATCGACAGCCCCATGAACACTGAAGCTTTCTTT. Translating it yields CASIDSPMNTEAFF.

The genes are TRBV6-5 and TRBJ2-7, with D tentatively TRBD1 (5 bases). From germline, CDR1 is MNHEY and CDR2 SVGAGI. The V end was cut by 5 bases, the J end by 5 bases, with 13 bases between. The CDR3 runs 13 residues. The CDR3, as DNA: TGTGCCAGCAGTCCTTCAGGGATCAACGAGCAGTACTTC. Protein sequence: CASSPSGINEQYF.

The CDR3 spells CASSHRSTSTDTQYF. CDR3 coding DNA: TGCGCCAGCAGCCACCGGAGCACTAGCACAGATACGCAGTATTTT. The chain employs TRBV4-1 and TRBJ2-3, with D unresolved. Trimming removed 3 bases at V and 0 bases at J, with 10 bases between. The CDR3 is 15 amino acids. Germline V gene data show CDR1 as MGHRA and CDR2 as YSYEKL.